The TCR beta chain under discussion was sequenced for a study of blood T cell repertoires in COVID-19. At the level of the study: Samples taken during acute and convalescent COVID-19 were collected in the United States, Italy and Spain.

Repertoires were generated with immunoSEQ multiplex PCR, while TCRdb's copy carries only in-frame clones and drops some. The table includes 150,000 to 200,000 clones, around 86% detected once. The CDR3 is made up of 14 amino acids. V was cut by 5 bases and J by 5 bases, with 15 bases left in between. Germline V gene data show CDR1 as MNHEY and CDR2 as SVGAGI. Sequenced sample: peripheral blood. This clonotype was sampled from a man aged 45 to 65 with active or convalescent COVID-19. This chain links TRBV6-5 with TRBJ1-1; D perhaps matches TRBD1 (5 bases). The CDR3 DNA follows: TGTGCCAGCAGTACGGGACCGGCGGGGACTGAAGCTTTCTTT. It is translated as CASSTGPAGTEAFF.